This entry is about one T cell receptor (beta chain). As yet, its antigen is unknown. Using its own MiXCR run on the reads, TCRdb lists one record per CDR3 protein. Of 45,000 to 75,000 distinct CDR3 sequences listed, roughly a third were seen once; the top ten hold 60% to 80%. Trimming cost V 1 base and J 5 bases; bases outside gene matches: 7. This CDR3 is built from 16 residues. Germline CDR1 and CDR2: SGHAT and FQDESV (reference sequence). The record originates from a study of T cell repertoires in cytomegalovirus infection. Study-wide results and caveats: People with CMV and the relevant HLA were identified by cumulative public TCR beta family frequency.

This chain connects TRBV11-1 to TRBJ2-3; the match to TRBD2 covers 9 bases. Material: PBMCs, sequenced either directly or after in vitro stimulation (not recorded which). The TCR originated in a human donor in good health (CMV status not recorded). Some clones in this sample may be carry-over from other donors' samples. The CDR3 DNA reads as TGTGCCAGCAGCTTAGAAGGGACTAGCCGGTTAGATACGCAGTATTTT. Encoded protein: CASSLEGTSRLDTQYF.